Below, one T cell receptor beta chain is given with its context. Germline V lookup: CDR1 SGHNT, CDR2 YYREEE (reference sequence). The CDR3 loop spans 14 amino acids. Losses at the gene ends were 4 bases for V and 5 bases for J; bases not matched to a gene: 5. The record originates from a study of blood T cell repertoires in COVID-19. Method: immunoSEQ multiplex PCR; TCRdb's copy keeps in-frame clones and lacks some. The data contain more than 150,000 clones, roughly 80% of them singletons. The sequenced sample was PBMCs or T cells enriched from blood (not recorded which). V and J are TRBV5-4 and TRBJ2-5; 10 bases map to TRBD1. The sequence came from a man in his fifties who had recovered from COVID-19. CDR3 region: CASSTGQGRETQYF. CDR3 in DNA: TGTGCCAGCAGCACGGGACAGGGGCGGGAGACCCAGTACTTC.